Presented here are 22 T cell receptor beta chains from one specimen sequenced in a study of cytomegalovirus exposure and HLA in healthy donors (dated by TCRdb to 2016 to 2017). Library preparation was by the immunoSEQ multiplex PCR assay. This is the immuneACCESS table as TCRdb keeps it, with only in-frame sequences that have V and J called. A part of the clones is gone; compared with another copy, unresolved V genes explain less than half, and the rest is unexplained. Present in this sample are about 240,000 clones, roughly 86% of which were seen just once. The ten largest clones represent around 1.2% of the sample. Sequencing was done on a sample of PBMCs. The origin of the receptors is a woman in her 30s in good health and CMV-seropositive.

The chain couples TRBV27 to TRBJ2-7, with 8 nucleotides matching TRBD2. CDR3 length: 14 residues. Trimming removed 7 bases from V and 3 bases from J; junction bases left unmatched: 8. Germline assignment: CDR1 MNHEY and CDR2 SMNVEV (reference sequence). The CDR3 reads CASTPGLGNYEQYF. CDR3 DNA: TGTGCCAGCACCCCGGGACTAGGGAACTACGAGCAGTACTTC.

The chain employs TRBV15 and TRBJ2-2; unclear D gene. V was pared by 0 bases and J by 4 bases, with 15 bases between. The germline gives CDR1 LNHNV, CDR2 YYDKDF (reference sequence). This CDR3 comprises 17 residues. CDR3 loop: CATSRDTWRRVTGELFF. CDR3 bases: TGTGCCACCAGCAGAGATACGTGGCGTCGGGTCACCGGGGAGCTGTTTTTT.

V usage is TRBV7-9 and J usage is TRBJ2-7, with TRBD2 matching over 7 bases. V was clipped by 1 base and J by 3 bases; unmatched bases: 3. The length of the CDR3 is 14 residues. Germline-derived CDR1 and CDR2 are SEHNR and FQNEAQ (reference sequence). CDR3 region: CASSLGGSVYEQYF. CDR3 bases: TGTGCCAGCAGCTTAGGCGGGAGTGTCTACGAGCAGTACTTC.

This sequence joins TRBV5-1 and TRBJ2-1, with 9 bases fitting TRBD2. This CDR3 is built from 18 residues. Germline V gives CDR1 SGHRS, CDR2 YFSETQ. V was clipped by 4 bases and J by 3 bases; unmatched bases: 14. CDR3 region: CASSPGRTGLANYNEQFF. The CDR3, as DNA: TGCGCCAGCAGCCCCGGACGGACGGGACTAGCTAACTACAATGAGCAGTTCTTC.

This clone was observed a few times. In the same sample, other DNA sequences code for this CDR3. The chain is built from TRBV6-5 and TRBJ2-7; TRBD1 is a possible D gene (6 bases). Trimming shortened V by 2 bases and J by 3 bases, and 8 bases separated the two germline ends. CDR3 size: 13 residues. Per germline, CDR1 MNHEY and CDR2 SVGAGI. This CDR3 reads CASSYARGYEQYF. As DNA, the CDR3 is TGTGCCAGCAGTTACGCCAGGGGCTACGAGCAGTACTTC.

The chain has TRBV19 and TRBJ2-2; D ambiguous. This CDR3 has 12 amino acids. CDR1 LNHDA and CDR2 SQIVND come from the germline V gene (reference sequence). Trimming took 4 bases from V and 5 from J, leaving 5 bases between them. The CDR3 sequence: CASSTRTGELFF. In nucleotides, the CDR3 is TGTGCCAGTAGTACGAGAACCGGGGAGCTGTTTTTT.

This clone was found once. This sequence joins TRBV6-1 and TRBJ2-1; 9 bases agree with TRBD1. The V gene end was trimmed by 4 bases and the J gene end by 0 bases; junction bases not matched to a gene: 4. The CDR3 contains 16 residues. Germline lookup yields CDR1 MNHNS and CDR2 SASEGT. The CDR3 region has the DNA TGTGCCAGCAGTGGATGGGACAGGGCCTCCTACAATGAGCAGTTCTTC. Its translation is CASSGWDRASYNEQFF.

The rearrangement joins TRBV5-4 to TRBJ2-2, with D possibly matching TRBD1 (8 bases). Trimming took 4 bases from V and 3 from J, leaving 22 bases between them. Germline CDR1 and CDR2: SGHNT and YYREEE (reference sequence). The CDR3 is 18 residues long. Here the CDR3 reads CASSAAGAGQAYTGELFF. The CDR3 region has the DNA TGTGCCAGCAGCGCCGCCGGAGCGGGACAGGCCTACACCGGGGAGCTGTTTTTT.

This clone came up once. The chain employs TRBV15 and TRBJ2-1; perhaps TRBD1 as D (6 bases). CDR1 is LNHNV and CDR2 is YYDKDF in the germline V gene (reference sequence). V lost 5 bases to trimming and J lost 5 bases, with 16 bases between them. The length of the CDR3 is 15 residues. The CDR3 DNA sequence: TGTGCCACCAGCGCCCGCTGGGACATCGACAATGAGCAGTTCTTC. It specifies CATSARWDIDNEQFF.

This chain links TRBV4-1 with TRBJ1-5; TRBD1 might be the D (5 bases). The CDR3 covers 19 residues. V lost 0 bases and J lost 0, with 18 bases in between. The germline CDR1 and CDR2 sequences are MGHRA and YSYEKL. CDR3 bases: TGCGCCAGCAGCCAAGATCTAAGGGGCTTCGGTTATAGCAATCAGCCCCAGCATTTT. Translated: CASSQDLRGFGYSNQPQHF.

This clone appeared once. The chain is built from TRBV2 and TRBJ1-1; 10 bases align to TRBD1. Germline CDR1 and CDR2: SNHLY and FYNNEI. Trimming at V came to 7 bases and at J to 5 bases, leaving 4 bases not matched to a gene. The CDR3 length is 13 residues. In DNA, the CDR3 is TGTGCCAGCAAGAGGGACAGGGGAACTGAAGCTTTCTTT. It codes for CASKRDRGTEAFF.

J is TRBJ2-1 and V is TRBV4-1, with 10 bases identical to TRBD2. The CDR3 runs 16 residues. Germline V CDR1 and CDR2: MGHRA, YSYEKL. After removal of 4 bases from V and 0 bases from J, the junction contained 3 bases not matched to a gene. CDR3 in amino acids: CASSPASGSSYNEQFF. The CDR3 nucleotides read TGCGCCAGCAGCCCAGCTAGCGGGAGCTCCTACAATGAGCAGTTCTTC.

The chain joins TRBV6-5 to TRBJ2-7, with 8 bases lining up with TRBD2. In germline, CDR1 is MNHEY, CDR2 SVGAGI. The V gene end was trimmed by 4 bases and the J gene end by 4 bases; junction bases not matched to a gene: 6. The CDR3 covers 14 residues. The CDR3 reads CASSSSGRTYEQYF. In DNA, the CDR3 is TGTGCCAGCAGTTCTAGCGGGCGCACTTACGAGCAGTACTTC.

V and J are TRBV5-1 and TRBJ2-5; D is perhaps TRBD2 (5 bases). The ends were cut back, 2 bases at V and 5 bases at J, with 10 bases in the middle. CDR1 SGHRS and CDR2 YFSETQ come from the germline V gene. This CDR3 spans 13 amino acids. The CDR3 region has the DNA TGCGCCAGCAGCTTACAGCGGAGCGAGACCCAGTACTTC. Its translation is CASSLQRSETQYF.

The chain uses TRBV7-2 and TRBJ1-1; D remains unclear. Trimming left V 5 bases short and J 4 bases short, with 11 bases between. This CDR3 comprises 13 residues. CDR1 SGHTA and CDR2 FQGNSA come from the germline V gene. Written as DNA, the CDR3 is TGTGCCAGCAGCCCCAACGCGGGCACTGAAGCTTTCTTT. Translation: CASSPNAGTEAFF.

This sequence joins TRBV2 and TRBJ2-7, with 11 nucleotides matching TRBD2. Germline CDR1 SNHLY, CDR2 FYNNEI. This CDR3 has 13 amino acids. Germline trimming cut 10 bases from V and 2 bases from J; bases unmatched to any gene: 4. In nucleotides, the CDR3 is TGTGCCACTAGCGGGAGGCTCCCCTACGAGCAGTACTTC. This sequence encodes CATSGRLPYEQYF.

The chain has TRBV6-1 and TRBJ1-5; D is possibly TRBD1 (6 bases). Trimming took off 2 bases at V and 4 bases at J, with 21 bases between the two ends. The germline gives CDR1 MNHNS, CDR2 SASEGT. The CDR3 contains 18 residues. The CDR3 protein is CASSELGGGVQANQPQHF. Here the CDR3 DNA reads TGTGCCAGCAGTGAATTGGGAGGGGGGGTACAGGCAAATCAGCCCCAGCATTTT.

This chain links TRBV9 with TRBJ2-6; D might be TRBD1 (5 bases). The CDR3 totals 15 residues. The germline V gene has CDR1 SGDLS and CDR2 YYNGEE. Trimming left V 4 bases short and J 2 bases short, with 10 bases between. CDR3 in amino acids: CASSIQGAGANVLTF. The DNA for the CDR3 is TGTGCCAGCAGCATTCAGGGTGCTGGGGCCAACGTCCTGACTTTC.

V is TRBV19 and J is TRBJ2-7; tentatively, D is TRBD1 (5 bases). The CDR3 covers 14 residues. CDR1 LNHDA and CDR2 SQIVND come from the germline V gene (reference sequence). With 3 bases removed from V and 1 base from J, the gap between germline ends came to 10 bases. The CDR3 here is CASSIGRASYEQYF. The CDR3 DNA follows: TGTGCCAGTAGTATCGGCAGGGCATCCTACGAGCAGTACTTC.

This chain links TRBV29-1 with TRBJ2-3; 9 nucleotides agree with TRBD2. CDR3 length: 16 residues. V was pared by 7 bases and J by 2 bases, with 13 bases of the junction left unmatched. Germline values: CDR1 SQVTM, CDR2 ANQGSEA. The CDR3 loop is CSALQWVAGVTDTQYF. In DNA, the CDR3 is TGCAGCGCCCTCCAATGGGTAGCGGGAGTCACAGATACGCAGTATTTT.

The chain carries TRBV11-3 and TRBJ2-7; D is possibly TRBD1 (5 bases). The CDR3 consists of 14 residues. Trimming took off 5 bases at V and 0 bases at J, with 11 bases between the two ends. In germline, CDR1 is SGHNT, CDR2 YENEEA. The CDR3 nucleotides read TGTGCCAGCAGCCCCCGACAGTACTCCTACGAGCAGTACTTC. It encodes CASSPRQYSYEQYF.

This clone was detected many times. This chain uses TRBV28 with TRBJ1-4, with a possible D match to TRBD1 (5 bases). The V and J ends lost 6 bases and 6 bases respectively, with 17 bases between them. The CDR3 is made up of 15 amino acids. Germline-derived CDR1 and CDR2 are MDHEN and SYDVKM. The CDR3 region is CASSRPGELDEKLFF. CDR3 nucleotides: TGTGCCAGCAGCCGCCCGGGGGAACTAGATGAAAAACTGTTTTTT. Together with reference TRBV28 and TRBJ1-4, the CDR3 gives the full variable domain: DVKVTQSSRYLVKRTGEKVFLECVQDMDHENMFWYRQDPGLGLRLIYFSYDVKMKEKGDIPEGYSVSREKKERFSLILESASTNQTSMYLCASSRPGELDEKLFFGSGTQLSVL.